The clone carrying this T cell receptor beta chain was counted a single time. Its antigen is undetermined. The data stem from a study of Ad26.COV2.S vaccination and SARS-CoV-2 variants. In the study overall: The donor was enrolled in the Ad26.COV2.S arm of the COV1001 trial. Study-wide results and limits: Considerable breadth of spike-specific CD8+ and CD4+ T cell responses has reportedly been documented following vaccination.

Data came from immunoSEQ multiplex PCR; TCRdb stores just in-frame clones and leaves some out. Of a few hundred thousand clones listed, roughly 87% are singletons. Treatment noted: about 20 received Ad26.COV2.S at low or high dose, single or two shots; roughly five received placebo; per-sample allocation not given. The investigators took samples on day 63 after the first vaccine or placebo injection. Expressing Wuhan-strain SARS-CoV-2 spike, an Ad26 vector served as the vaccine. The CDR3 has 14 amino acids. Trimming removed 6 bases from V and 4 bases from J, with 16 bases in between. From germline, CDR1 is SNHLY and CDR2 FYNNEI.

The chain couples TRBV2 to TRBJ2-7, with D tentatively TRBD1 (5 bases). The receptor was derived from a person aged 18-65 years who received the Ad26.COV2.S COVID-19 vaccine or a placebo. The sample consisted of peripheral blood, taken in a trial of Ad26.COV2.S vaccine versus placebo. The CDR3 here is CASREMAGIYEQYF. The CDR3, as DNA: TGTGCCAGCAGGGAAATGGCAGGGATTTACGAGCAGTACTTC.